This T cell receptor (beta chain) was captured by sequencing in a study of T cells of healthy individuals. CDR1 and CDR2 from the germline V gene are SGHDT and YYEEEE. The ends were cut back, 6 bases at V and 3 bases at J, with 10 bases in the middle. The CDR3 covers 12 residues. This clonotype was seen a handful of times. TCRdb re-analysed the 5' RACE reads in MiXCR, keeping a single row per CDR3 protein. The repertoire has 60,000 to 75,000 distinct CDR3 sequences, around 16% of them found once; the top ten carry about 4.3%. The chain is built from TRBV5-6 and TRBJ2-7, with D tentatively TRBD2 (6 bases). This TCR derives from a human donor in good health. The CDR3 sequence is CASNGGGYEQYF. CDR3 coding DNA: TGTGCCAGCAACGGGGGAGGCTACGAGCAGTACTTC.